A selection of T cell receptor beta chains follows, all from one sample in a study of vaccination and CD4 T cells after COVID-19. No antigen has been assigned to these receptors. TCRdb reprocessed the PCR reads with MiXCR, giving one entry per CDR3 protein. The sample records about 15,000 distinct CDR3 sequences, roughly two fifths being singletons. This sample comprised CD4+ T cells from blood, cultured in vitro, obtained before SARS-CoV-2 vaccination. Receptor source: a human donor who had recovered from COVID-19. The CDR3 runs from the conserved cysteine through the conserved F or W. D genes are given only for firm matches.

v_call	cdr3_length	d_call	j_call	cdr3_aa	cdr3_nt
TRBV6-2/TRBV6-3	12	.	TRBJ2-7	CASSYPSYEQYF	TGTGCCAGCAGTTACCCCTCCTACGAGCAGTACTTC
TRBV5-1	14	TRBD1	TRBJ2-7	CASSLVTGNYEQYF	TGCGCCAGCAGCTTGGTGACAGGGAATTACGAGCAGTACTTC
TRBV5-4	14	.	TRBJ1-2	CASSFEGGFYGYTF	TGTGCCAGCAGCTTTGAGGGGGGATTCTATGGCTACACCTTC
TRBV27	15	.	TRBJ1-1	CASSFLSTRDTEAFF	TGTGCCAGCAGTTTCCTAAGCACCCGGGACACAGAAGCTTTCTTT
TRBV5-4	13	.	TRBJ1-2	CASSSGGDYGYTF	TGTGCCAGCAGCTCGGGGGGCGACTATGGCTACACCTTC
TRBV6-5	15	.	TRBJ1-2	CASSYSDSPSYGYTF	TGTGCCAGCAGTTACTCGGACAGCCCAAGCTATGGCTACACCTTC
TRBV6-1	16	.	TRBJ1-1	CASTLTGTGVNTEAFF	TGTGCCAGCACCCTTACAGGAACCGGTGTGAACACTGAAGCTTTCTTT
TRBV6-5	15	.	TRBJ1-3	CASSYDGTSGNTIYF	TGTGCCAGCAGTTACGATGGTACCTCTGGAAACACCATATATTTT
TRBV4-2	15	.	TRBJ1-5	CASSQDGQYNQPQHF	TGTGCCAGCAGCCAGGATGGACAGTACAATCAGCCCCAGCATTTT
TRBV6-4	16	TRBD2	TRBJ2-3	CASSDSGTSGADTQYF	TGTGCCAGCAGTGACTCAGGGACTAGCGGGGCAGATACGCAGTATTTT